A selection of T cell receptor beta chains follows, all from one sample in a study of neurological immune-mediated disorders. TCRdb used MiXCR to reprocess the 5' RACE reads, holding one entry per CDR3 protein. Of some 50,000 distinct CDR3 sequences listed, about 2% were seen once; the top ten hold under 2.5%. The source material was PBMCs. The receptors derive from a woman between 40 and 50 years old with multiple sclerosis. The CDR3 runs from the conserved cysteine through the conserved F or W. The D gene is left open where the match is weak. Rows may omit the clone size; those that give it use once, few, many or a size class.

v_call: TRBV12-5
d_call: TRBD2
j_call: TRBJ2-1
clone_size: many
cdr3_aa: CASGSGGRGGRNEQFF
cdr3_nt: TGTGCTAGTGGTTCGGGAGGACGGGGGGGCCGCAATGAGCAGTTCTTC

v_call: TRBV7-8
d_call: -
j_call: TRBJ1-2
clone_size: many
cdr3_aa: CASSWDFYGYTF
cdr3_nt: TGTGCCAGCAGCTGGGACTTCTATGGCTACACCTTC

v_call: TRBV9
d_call: -
j_call: TRBJ2-7
clone_size: many
cdr3_aa: CASSVEGGEPYEQYF
cdr3_nt: TGTGCCAGCAGCGTAGAAGGAGGGGAACCCTACGAGCAGTACTTC

v_call: TRBV27
d_call: -
j_call: TRBJ1-1
clone_size: many
cdr3_aa: CASSLSPYTEAFF
cdr3_nt: TGTGCCAGCAGTTTATCGCCTTACACTGAAGCTTTCTTT

v_call: TRBV10-3
d_call: -
j_call: TRBJ1-2
clone_size: many
cdr3_aa: CAISESLGEGYGYTF
cdr3_nt: TGTGCCATCAGTGAGTCGTTGGGAGAGGGGTATGGCTACACCTTC

v_call: TRBV10-3
d_call: -
j_call: TRBJ1-3
clone_size: many
cdr3_aa: CATLDRPRSGNTIYF
cdr3_nt: TGTGCCACCCTAGACAGGCCCCGCTCTGGAAACACCATATATTTT

v_call: TRBV4-1
d_call: -
j_call: TRBJ2-1
clone_size: many
cdr3_aa: CASSRDRSFYNEQFF
cdr3_nt: TGCGCCAGCAGTCGCGACAGGAGTTTCTACAATGAGCAGTTCTTC

v_call: TRBV2
d_call: TRBD1
j_call: TRBJ2-3
clone_size: many
cdr3_aa: CASSRDRVFTDTQYF
cdr3_nt: TGTGCCAGCAGCCGGGACAGGGTATTCACAGATACGCAGTATTTT

v_call: TRBV6-5
d_call: -
j_call: TRBJ1-1
clone_size: many
cdr3_aa: CASSYLGRLNTEAFF
cdr3_nt: TGTGCCAGCAGTTACTTGGGACGGCTGAACACTGAAGCTTTCTTT

v_call: TRBV10-3
d_call: TRBD1
j_call: TRBJ2-7
clone_size: -
cdr3_aa: CATSGQLSSYEQYF
cdr3_nt: TGTGCCACCTCGGGACAGCTGTCGTCCTACGAGCAGTACTTC

v_call: TRBV5-1
d_call: TRBD1
j_call: TRBJ1-2
clone_size: many
cdr3_aa: CASSLVGGLANYGYTF
cdr3_nt: TGCGCCAGCAGCTTGGTAGGGGGCTTAGCTAACTATGGCTACACCTTC

v_call: TRBV5-5
d_call: -
j_call: TRBJ2-3
clone_size: many
cdr3_aa: CASSLWWGRASTDTQYF
cdr3_nt: TGTGCCAGCAGCTTGTGGTGGGGCAGGGCTAGCACAGATACGCAGTATTTT

v_call: TRBV15
d_call: TRBD1
j_call: TRBJ1-1
clone_size: many
cdr3_aa: CATSMRQGVTEAFF
cdr3_nt: TGTGCCACCAGCATGAGACAGGGCGTAACTGAAGCTTTCTTT

v_call: TRBV3-1
d_call: TRBD1
j_call: TRBJ2-4
clone_size: many
cdr3_aa: CASSVRDRGNIQYF
cdr3_nt: TGTGCCAGCAGCGTGCGGGACAGGGGCAACATTCAGTACTTC